The 13 T cell receptor beta chains below all came from one sample that was sequenced in a study of Graves' ophthalmopathy and Graves' hyperthyroidism. As the template, RNA transcripts were used to amplify TCR beta CDR3 regions. RT-PCR was first run with HTBI primers, then multiplex PCR in a second round. TCRdb processed the multiplex PCR reads anew with MiXCR; each CDR3 protein has one entry. The table shows some 520,000 distinct CDR3 sequences, with roughly an eighth occurring only once. The material sequenced was blood. The receptors derive from a woman between 25 and 40 years old with Graves' ophthalmopathy.

This clonotype has only a few counts. The chain is built from TRBV10-3 and TRBJ2-7, with D unclear. Germline CDR1 is ENHRY and CDR2 is SYGVKD. The CDR3 has 13 residues. Trimming shortened V by 7 bases and J by 2 bases, and 12 bases separated the two germline ends. The CDR3 sequence: CAIKRAQTYEQYF. The CDR3 bases are TGTGCCATCAAAAGGGCACAGACCTACGAGCAGTACTTC.

This clonotype occurred a few times. The DNA for the CDR3 is TGTGCCAGCGGGGACCTGAGGGGGTACTTC. This gives the protein CASGDLRGYF. The V gene is TRBV6-1, the J gene TRBJ2-7; D might be TRBD1 or TRBD2, each matching 5 bases. This CDR3 is built from 10 residues. Per germline, CDR1 MNHNS and CDR2 SASEGT. V was pared by 8 bases and J by 12 bases, with 14 bases between.

This clonotype has a count of ten or more. This chain links TRBV4-1 with TRBJ1-2, with no clear D. V lost 0 bases and J lost 4, with 6 bases in between. The CDR3 has 13 residues. Germline V CDR1 and CDR2: MGHRA, YSYEKL. The chain's CDR3 is CASSQEEGYGYTF. CDR3 nucleotide sequence: TGCGCCAGCAGCCAAGAGGAAGGCTATGGCTACACCTTC.

This clonotype was seen at least ten times. The chain employs TRBV28 and TRBJ1-2, with TRBD1 matching 7 bases. J gave up 7 bases and V 3 bases, and 5 bases lay outside the gene matches. This CDR3 region has 13 residues. The germline V gene encodes CDR1 MDHEN and CDR2 SYDVKM. This CDR3 reads CASSFKGAFGYTF. CDR3 sequence (DNA): TGTGCCAGCAGTTTCAAGGGGGCTTTTGGCTACACCTTC.

This clonotype was detected ten times or more. This chain uses TRBV6-1 with TRBJ1-1, with D possibly matching TRBD1 (5 bases). Germline CDR1 and CDR2: MNHNS and SASEGT. The CDR3 has 13 residues. Trimming removed 1 base from V and 5 bases from J, with 8 bases in between. The CDR3 DNA reads TGTGCCAGCAGTGAAGTAGGGGAAACTGAAGCTTTCTTT. Amino acids: CASSEVGETEAFF.

This clonotype was picked up many times. The CDR3 nucleotides are TGCGCCAGCAGCCCAGACCTGCACCGGACTGAAGCTTTCTTT. Translated, it gives CASSPDLHRTEAFF. The V gene is TRBV5-1, the J gene TRBJ1-1, with D unclear. Germline CDR1 and CDR2: SGHRS and YFSETQ. V dropped 4 bases and J dropped 5 bases, with 15 bases sitting between them. This CDR3 region has 14 residues.

This clonotype appeared a few times. In DNA form, the CDR3 reads TGTGCCAGCAGTCCCCCCCAGGACCCTCAGCCCCAGCATTTT. Translation: CASSPPQDPQPQHF. The chain is built from TRBV6-4 and TRBJ1-5, with D unresolved. V shed 5 bases and J shed 6 bases, with 14 bases lying between them. Germline CDR1 MRHNA, CDR2 SNTAGT. This CDR3 has 14 amino acids.

There are a few counts of this clonotype. The rearrangement links TRBV9 to TRBJ2-5; D possibly corresponds to TRBD2 (7 bases). Germline V CDR1 and CDR2: SGDLS, YYNGEE. The germline V and J ends were trimmed by 3 bases and 1 base, with 13 bases remaining between them. The CDR3 consists of 15 residues. The CDR3 here is CASSARGGSQETQYF. The CDR3 DNA reads as TGTGCCAGCAGCGCGAGGGGGGGGTCCCAAGAGACCCAGTACTTC.

This clonotype was recorded at least ten times. The chain is built from TRBV2 and TRBJ1-1, with D perhaps TRBD1 (5 bases). This CDR3 region has 13 residues. Trimming left V 10 bases short and J 2 bases short, with 14 bases between. The germline gives CDR1 SNHLY, CDR2 FYNNEI. CDR3 bases: TGTGCCACCCACCGGACACCTAACACTGAAGCTTTCTTT. This codes for CATHRTPNTEAFF.

The V gene is TRBV6-2 or TRBV6-3, the J gene TRBJ2-2, with unresolved D. The germline V gene has CDR1 MNHEY and CDR2 SVGEGT. The CDR3 covers 14 residues. Trimming took 8 bases from V and 3 from J, leaving 13 bases between them. The CDR3 coding sequence is TGTGCCAGCGGCAGGCTCCCCGACACCGGGGAGCTGTTTTTT. It encodes CASGRLPDTGELFF.

In this sample, this clonotype turned up many times. V is TRBV12-3 or TRBV12-4 and J is TRBJ1-2; 11 nucleotides align to TRBD1. The CDR3 is made up of 13 amino acids. Trimming took 5 bases from V and 5 from J; bases not matched to a gene: 1. CDR3 in DNA: TGTGCCAGCAGTGGACAGGGGGCTTATGGCTACACCTTC. Protein product: CASSGQGAYGYTF.

This clonotype was picked up many times. This chain links TRBV6-1 with TRBJ2-7; the D gene is possibly TRBD2 (6 bases). The length of the CDR3 is 13 residues. V lost 6 bases and J 1 base, leaving 10 bases between the germline ends. Germline V gene sequence: CDR1 MNHNS, CDR2 SASEGT. CDR3 sequence (DNA): TGTGCCAGCAGAGCGGGTATGTCCTACGAGCAGTACTTC. Translation gives CASRAGMSYEQYF.

In this sample, this clonotype turned up many times. This chain connects TRBV28 to TRBJ1-2; 9 nucleotides align to TRBD1. After removal of 3 bases from V and 6 bases from J, the junction contained 5 bases not matched to a gene. This CDR3 has 14 residues. Germline V CDR1 and CDR2: MDHEN, SYDVKM. The chain's CDR3 is CASSFRGQGNGYTF. The CDR3 DNA sequence: TGTGCCAGCAGTTTTCGGGGACAGGGCAATGGCTACACCTTC.